Listed here are 24 T cell receptor beta chains from one sample, sequenced in a study of graft-versus-host responses after intestinal transplantation. The method was immunoSEQ multiplex PCR; TCRdb's version includes in-frame clones alone and lacks a portion of them. Here the sample spans 95,000 to 100,000 clones, about 83% being singletons. This material consisted of PBMCs, taken 255 days after intestinal transplant. The receptor set was obtained from a human patient who received an intestinal transplant, so some T cells may come from the graft donor.

The chain carries TRBV13 and TRBJ2-6; possibly TRBD2 for D (5 bases). Germline-derived CDR1 and CDR2 are PRHDT and FYEKMQ (reference sequence). CDR3 length: 12 amino acids. Trimming cost V 10 bases and J 4 bases, with 8 bases left between them. CDR3 nucleotide sequence: TGTGCCATAAAGCGGGGGGCCAACGTCCTGACTTTC. This translates into CAIKRGANVLTF.

This clone has just a few counts. V gene TRBV6-5 combines with J gene TRBJ1-2; D gene unclear. Germline V lookup: CDR1 MNHEY, CDR2 SVGAGI. This CDR3 region has 14 residues. V lost 2 bases and J lost 5, with 12 bases in between. For the CDR3, the DNA is TGTGCCAGCAGTTACGGTACTGGGAAGTATGGCTACACCTTC. Translation: CASSYGTGKYGYTF.

The CDR3 sequence: CASSPGWRDEAFF. CDR3 DNA: TGTGCCAGCTCACCCGGTTGGAGGGATGAAGCTTTCTTT. The V gene is TRBV18, the J gene TRBJ1-1; D remains unclear. This CDR3 has 13 residues. Trimming removed 3 bases from V and 7 bases from J, with 12 bases in between. The germline gives CDR1 KGHSH, CDR2 LQKENI.

Of note for this clone: The junction differs from germline at one of its ends, possibly a read error. This chain links TRBV5-1 with TRBJ1-1, with 9 bases matching TRBD1. Per the germline V gene, CDR1 is SGHRS and CDR2 is YFSETQ. The CDR3 runs to 14 residues. The CDR3 loop is CASSLGQGYTEAFF. CDR3 bases: TGCGCCAGCAGTTTGGGACAGGGATACACTGAAGCTTTCTTT.

The chain is built from TRBV5-1 and TRBJ2-3; 7 bases map to TRBD1. The germline V gene encodes CDR1 SGHRS and CDR2 YFSETQ. CDR3 length: 15 amino acids. J gave up 3 bases and V 0 bases, and 4 bases lay outside the gene matches. As DNA, the CDR3 is TGCGCCAGCAGCTTGGGACAGGGAGAGACAGATACGCAGTATTTT. Translation gives CASSLGQGETDTQYF.

For the CDR3, the DNA is TGTGCCAGCAGCCAAGACAGGGCCGAGCAGTACGTC. Protein: CASSQDRAEQYV. The chain combines TRBV7-8 with TRBJ2-7; TRBD1 matches at 7 bases. Germline CDR1 and CDR2: SGHVS and FQNEAQ. The CDR3 consists of 12 residues. V was clipped by 5 bases and J by 6 bases; unmatched bases: 4.

The chain employs TRBV28 and TRBJ1-2, with a weak D call TRBD1 (5 bases). V lost 7 bases, J lost 0 bases, and 18 bases lay in between. Germline lookup yields CDR1 MDHEN and CDR2 SYDVKM. The CDR3 contains 16 residues. The CDR3 sequence: CASNTPHPGANYGYTF. The CDR3 region has the DNA TGTGCCAGCAACACTCCCCACCCGGGGGCTAACTATGGCTACACCTTC.

CDR3 sequence reads: CASSVGQGVNYGYTF. The CDR3 DNA reads TGTGCCAGCAGCGTGGGACAGGGGGTTAACTATGGCTACACCTTC. The V and J genes are TRBV9 and TRBJ1-2; 11 bases fit TRBD1. CDR1 is SGDLS, CDR2 YYNGEE, per germline. The V gene end was trimmed by 2 bases and the J gene end by 1 base; junction bases not matched to a gene: 1. CDR3 length: 15 amino acids.

The CDR3 DNA follows: TGTGCCAGCAGCTTTTCGGTCGGGGAGCTGTTTTTT. It encodes CASSFSVGELFF. This sequence joins TRBV11-3 and TRBJ2-2; D gene unclear. The CDR3 is 12 amino acids. Trimming took 3 bases from V and 7 from J, leaving 6 bases between them. Germline CDR1 and CDR2: SGHNT and YENEEA.

The V and J genes are TRBV29-1 and TRBJ2-7; 14 positions match TRBD2. V gave up 7 bases and J gave up 3 bases; unmatched junction bases: 5. Germline CDR1 and CDR2: SQVTM and ANQGSEA. CDR3 length: 14 residues. CDR3 nucleotide sequence: TGCAGCGCTGGACTAGCGGGGGGACTCTACGAGCAGTACTTC. Protein sequence: CSAGLAGGLYEQYF.

This clone turned up a few times. The genes are TRBV6-1 and TRBJ1-1; no reliable D call. V was cut by 6 bases and J by 3 bases, with 11 bases left in between. The CDR3 length is 13 residues. Looked up from germline, CDR1 is MNHNS and CDR2 is SASEGT. The DNA of the CDR3 is TGTGCCAGCAGAACTCGGATGGACACTGAAGCTTTCTTT. Translated, it gives CASRTRMDTEAFF.

J is TRBJ1-3 and V is TRBV7-9; D possibly corresponds to TRBD1 (5 bases). The CDR3 covers 17 residues. The V end lost 5 bases, the J end lost 1 base, and 18 bases lay between the germline ends. The germline V gene encodes CDR1 SEHNR and CDR2 FQNEAQ (reference sequence). DNA of the CDR3: TGTGCCAGCAGCCAGGGCCTCCTGGGGAAGTCTGGAAACACCATATATTTT. Protein: CASSQGLLGKSGNTIYF.

This chain uses TRBV29-1 with TRBJ2-5; 10 bases are shared with TRBD1. Looked up from germline, CDR1 is SQVTM and CDR2 is ANQGSEA. The CDR3 is made up of 13 amino acids. V shed 6 bases and J 5 bases; nucleotides not matched to a gene: 6. The CDR3 loop reads CSVDRGLGETQYF. The CDR3 nucleotides are TGCAGCGTGGACAGGGGGTTAGGGGAGACCCAGTACTTC.

The CDR3 nucleotides are TGTGCCAGCAGTGAAACCCCGGCCCCGGATGGGTATGGCTACACCTTC. Translation gives CASSETPAPDGYGYTF. The V call is TRBV2, the J call TRBJ1-2; D is uncertain. The length of the CDR3 is 16 residues. CDR1 is SNHLY, CDR2 FYNNEI, per germline. With 2 bases removed from V and 5 bases from J, the gap between germline ends came to 18 bases.

The DNA of the CDR3 is TGTGCCAGCAGTTTAACGCGGGGGAGCGGCCAGCCCCAGCATTTT. Translating it yields CASSLTRGSGQPQHF. This chain connects TRBV28 to TRBJ1-5; D is perhaps TRBD1 (5 bases). Germline-derived CDR1 and CDR2 are MDHEN and SYDVKM. CDR3 length: 15 amino acids. The V end lost 2 bases, the J end lost 7 bases, and 15 bases lay between the germline ends.

The chain links TRBV29-1 to TRBJ2-1; D possibly corresponds to TRBD2 (5 bases). Trimming took off 1 base at V and 0 bases at J, with 7 bases between the two ends. CDR3 length equals 14 residues. From germline, CDR1 is SQVTM and CDR2 ANQGSEA. The CDR3, as DNA: TGCAGCGTTGAAGGACGGGGCTCCTACAATGAGCAGTTCTTC. Translation gives CSVEGRGSYNEQFF.

The genes are TRBV7-9 and TRBJ2-7; D is uncertain. CDR3 length: 11 residues. The germline V gene encodes CDR1 SEHNR and CDR2 FQNEAQ (reference sequence). The germline V and J ends were trimmed by 4 bases and 5 bases, with 6 bases remaining between them. Here the CDR3 reads CASSYTNEQYF. The CDR3 coding sequence is TGTGCCAGCAGCTATACGAACGAGCAGTACTTC.

The V call is TRBV28, the J call TRBJ2-5; D unresolved. CDR1 is MDHEN, CDR2 SYDVKM, per germline. The V end lost 5 bases, the J end lost 3 bases, and 22 bases lay between the germline ends. CDR3 length: 17 amino acids. The CDR3 DNA sequence: TGTGCCAGCAGTACCCGACTTCTTGACTTATGGGAAGAGACCCAGTACTTC. Amino acids: CASSTRLLDLWEETQYF.

The CDR3 is CSVVFYVYEQFF. The CDR3 DNA is TGCAGCGTTGTATTCTATGTTTATGAGCAGTTCTTC. The V gene is TRBV29-1, the J gene TRBJ2-1; D not certain. Germline CDR1 reads SQVTM; CDR2 reads ANQGSEA. This CDR3 is built from 12 residues. V was shortened by 4 bases and J by 8 bases, with 12 bases between the two germline ends.

V gene TRBV5-1 combines with J gene TRBJ2-7, with TRBD1 identical over 9 bases. CDR1 SGHRS and CDR2 YFSETQ come from the germline V gene. The CDR3 runs to 15 residues. J gave up 3 bases and V 7 bases, and 11 bases lay outside the gene matches. The CDR3 sequence: CASGNGQGQSYEQYF. The CDR3 DNA reads TGCGCCAGCGGTAACGGACAGGGGCAGAGCTACGAGCAGTACTTC.

The sample holds one count of this clone. The V and J genes are TRBV28 and TRBJ2-1; D is perhaps TRBD1 or TRBD2 (5 bases each). CDR1 and CDR2 (germline): MDHEN, SYDVKM. V lost 4 bases and J lost 0, with 10 bases in between. The CDR3 runs 15 residues. Here the CDR3 DNA reads TGTGCCAGCAGTTCGGGGCAGAGCTCCTACAATGAGCAGTTCTTC. It codes for CASSSGQSSYNEQFF.

The chain joins TRBV19 to TRBJ2-2; TRBD1 matches at 8 bases. This CDR3 has 13 amino acids. V lost 6 bases to trimming and J lost 7 bases; unmatched junction nucleotides: 4. CDR1 is LNHDA, CDR2 SQIVND, per germline (reference sequence). DNA for the CDR3: TGTGCCAGTAGGAGACAGGGGATCGGGGAGCTGTTTTTT. Protein: CASRRQGIGELFF.

The chain couples TRBV27 to TRBJ1-1, with D uncertain. Germline V gives CDR1 MNHEY, CDR2 SMNVEV (reference sequence). The CDR3 spans 13 residues. Trimming stripped 8 bases from V and 1 base from J, with 11 bases between. CDR3: CASRRLGNTEAFF. The CDR3 DNA sequence: TGTGCCAGCCGCCGTTTGGGGAACACTGAAGCTTTCTTT.

This chain links TRBV6-5 with TRBJ2-7; TRBD2 aligns across 9 bases. Unmatched junction bases numbered 13, after V lost 0 bases and J lost 10 bases. CDR1 is MNHEY, CDR2 SVGAGI, per germline. There are 16 residues in the CDR3. The CDR3 here is CASSYSTRGGLQTQYF. For the CDR3, the DNA is TGTGCCAGCAGTTACTCGACGCGGGGGGGCTTGCAAACCCAGTACTTC.